These T cell receptor beta chains were read from a single sample in a study of blood T cell repertoires in COVID-19. This table comes from immunoSEQ multiplex PCR, and its TCRdb copy is limited to in-frame clones, with some not included. The repertoire holds 360,000 or so clones, with 89% as singletons. Sequencing was carried out using PBMCs or T cells enriched from blood (not recorded which). These receptors originate from a woman in her 30s who had recovered from COVID-19. Both conserved end residues are part of each CDR3. Each record gives: D gene, J gene, clone size, V gene, CDR3 protein, CDR3 DNA. A D gene is named only where the DNA matches it firmly. The listing skips clone size in some rows; elsewhere it reads once, few, many or a size class.

NA,TRBJ2-1,NA,TRBV7-9,CASSPRGRQGTSEQFF,TGTGCCAGCAGCCCCCGTGGCAGGCAGGGAACCAGTGAGCAGTTCTTC
NA,TRBJ1-6,NA,TRBV2,CASRKPGYNSPLHF,TGTGCCAGCAGGAAACCGGGCTATAATTCACCCCTCCACTTT
NA,TRBJ2-2,once,TRBV7-8,CASREGLRTGELFF,TGTGCCAGCAGGGAGGGCCTAAGAACCGGGGAGCTGTTTTTT
NA,TRBJ2-5,NA,TRBV7-6,CASSDRGSKQETQYF,TGTGCCAGCAGCGACCGGGGGAGCAAACAAGAGACCCAGTACTTC
TRBD2,TRBJ2-3,once,TRBV9,CASSVGLAGGTDTQYF,TGTGCCAGCAGCGTGGGACTAGCGGGGGGCACAGATACGCAGTATTTT
NA,TRBJ1-2,once,TRBV12-3/TRBV12-4,CASSLSEFYGYTF,TGTGCCAGCAGTCTGTCGGAGTTCTATGGCTACACCTTC
NA,TRBJ1-3,NA,TRBV28,CASSLVPRGGSVGNTIYF,TGTGCCAGCAGTTTAGTCCCCCGGGGGGGCTCCGTGGGAAACACCATATATTTT
NA,TRBJ1-4,NA,TRBV19,CASIHSHNKLNEKLFF,TGTGCCAGTATACACAGCCACAACAAGCTAAATGAAAAACTGTTTTTT
NA,TRBJ2-3,NA,TRBV19,CASSIGAGQSTDTQYF,TGTGCCAGTAGTATAGGCGCGGGACAGAGCACAGATACGCAGTATTTT
NA,TRBJ1-1,NA,TRBV19,CASSPPMNTEAFF,TGTGCCAGTAGTCCCCCCATGAACACTGAAGCTTTCTTT
NA,TRBJ1-1,NA,TRBV4-3,CASSQSKTYMNTEAFF,TGCGCCAGCAGCCAATCCAAGACATACATGAACACTGAAGCTTTCTTT
TRBD1,TRBJ2-1,NA,TRBV5-6,CASSLGQGAGEQFF,TGTGCCAGCAGCTTGGGACAGGGGGCCGGTGAGCAGTTCTTC
NA,TRBJ1-4,NA,TRBV12-3/TRBV12-4,CASSRVAEKLFF,TGTGCCAGCAGCAGGGTTGCTGAAAAACTGTTTTTT
NA,TRBJ2-5,NA,TRBV6-6,CASSQRGQETQYF,TGTGCCAGCAGCCAACGGGGACAAGAGACCCAGTACTTC
TRBD1,TRBJ1-2,NA,TRBV30,CAWTSGGEGYTF,TGTGCCTGGACCTCAGGGGGCGAAGGCTACACCTTC
NA,TRBJ1-1,NA,TRBV27,CASSSALGTEAFF,TGTGCCAGCAGTTCCGCCCTAGGAACTGAAGCTTTCTTT
TRBD2,TRBJ2-3,NA,TRBV9,CASSVIGGGAQTDTQYF,TGTGCCAGCAGCGTAATCGGCGGGGGGGCTCAAACAGATACGCAGTATTTT
NA,TRBJ1-6,NA,TRBV7-9,CASSLGTATHRNSPLHF,TGTGCCAGCAGCTTAGGGACAGCGACTCACAGGAACTCACCCCTCCACTTT
NA,TRBJ1-2,NA,TRBV27,CASSLNWGQEGYTF,TGTGCCAGCAGTTTAAATTGGGGACAAGAAGGCTACACCTTC
NA,TRBJ1-4,NA,TRBV28,CASSSHPRDGLFF,TGTGCCAGCAGTTCCCATCCGCGGGACGGACTGTTTTTT
NA,TRBJ1-1,NA,TRBV30,CAWSTTKGVNTEAFF,TGTGCCTGGAGTACAACAAAAGGGGTGAACACTGAAGCTTTCTTT
TRBD1,TRBJ1-2,NA,TRBV12-3/TRBV12-4,CASSSRDSYGYTF,TGTGCCAGCAGTTCACGGGACAGCTATGGCTACACCTTC
TRBD1,TRBJ1-5,NA,TRBV5-1,CASSPGTGISGNQPQHF,TGCGCCAGCAGCCCCGGGACAGGGATTTCGGGCAATCAGCCCCAGCATTTT
TRBD1,TRBJ2-7,NA,TRBV18,CASSPRTGGEYEQYF,TGTGCCAGCTCACCACGGACAGGGGGCGAGTACGAGCAGTACTTC
NA,TRBJ1-5,NA,TRBV19,CASSIPGAGRSNQPQHF,TGTGCCAGTAGTATCCCGGGCGCGGGCAGATCCAATCAGCCCCAGCATTTT
NA,TRBJ2-1,NA,TRBV1,CTSSQEVGASGTSYNEQFF,TGCACCAGCAGCCAAGAGGTTGGGGCTAGCGGGACCTCCTACAATGAGCAGTTCTTC